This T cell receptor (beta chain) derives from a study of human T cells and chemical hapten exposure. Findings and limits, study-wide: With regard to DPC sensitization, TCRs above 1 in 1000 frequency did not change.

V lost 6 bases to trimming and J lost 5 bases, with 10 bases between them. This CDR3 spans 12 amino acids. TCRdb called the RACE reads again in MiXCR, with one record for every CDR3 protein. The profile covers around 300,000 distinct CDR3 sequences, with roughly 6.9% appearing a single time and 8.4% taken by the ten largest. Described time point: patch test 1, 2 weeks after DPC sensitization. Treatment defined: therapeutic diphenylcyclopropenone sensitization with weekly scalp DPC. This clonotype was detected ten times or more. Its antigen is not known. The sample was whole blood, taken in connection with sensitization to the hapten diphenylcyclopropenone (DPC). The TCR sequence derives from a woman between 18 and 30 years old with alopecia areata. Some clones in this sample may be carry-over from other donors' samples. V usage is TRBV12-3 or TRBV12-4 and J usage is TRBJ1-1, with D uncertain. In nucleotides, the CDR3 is TGTGCCAGCAGACGACCGTTAACTGAAGCTTTCTTT. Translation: CASRRPLTEAFF.